These 2 T cell receptor beta chains were sequenced from one sample in a study of cytomegalovirus exposure and HLA in healthy donors. Primers for the PCR totalled 60 Vbeta and 13 Jbeta. Only in-frame clones appear in the TCRdb table, and some are missing; sequencing was by immunoSEQ multiplex PCR. Among about 180,000 clones listed, 70% to 80% were seen once. Material for sequencing was PBMCs. The receptors originated from a woman aged 55-70 years in good health and CMV-seropositive.

The chain has TRBV5-1 and TRBJ2-2, with unresolved D. CDR3 size: 15 residues. V lost 0 bases and J 1 base, leaving 7 bases between the germline ends. Germline V lookup: CDR1 SGHRS, CDR2 YFSETQ. The CDR3 loop is CASSLGAGNTGELFF. The CDR3 DNA reads TGCGCCAGCAGCTTGGGCGCAGGGAACACCGGGGAGCTGTTTTTT.

A few counts support this clone. This rearrangement joins TRBV6-5 to TRBJ2-1; D is perhaps TRBD2 (5 bases). V lost 5 bases, J lost 12 bases, and 14 bases lay in between. Germline CDR1 and CDR2: MNHEY and SVGAGI. CDR3 size: 12 residues. CDR3 bases: TGTGCCAGCAGTCCGGGTTACGGGGTGCAGTTCTTC. Protein product: CASSPGYGVQFF.